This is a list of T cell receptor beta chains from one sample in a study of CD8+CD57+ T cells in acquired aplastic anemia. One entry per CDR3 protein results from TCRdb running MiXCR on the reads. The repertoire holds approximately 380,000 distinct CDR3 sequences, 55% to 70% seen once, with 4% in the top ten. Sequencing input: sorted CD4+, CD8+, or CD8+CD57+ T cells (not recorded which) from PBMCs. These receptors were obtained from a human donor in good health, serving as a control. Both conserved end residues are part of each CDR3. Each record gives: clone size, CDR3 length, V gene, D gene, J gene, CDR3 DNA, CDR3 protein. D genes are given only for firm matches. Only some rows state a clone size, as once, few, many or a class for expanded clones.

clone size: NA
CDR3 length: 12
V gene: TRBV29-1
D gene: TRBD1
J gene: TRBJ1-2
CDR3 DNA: TGCAGCGTTGGGACAGGGGGCACTGGCTACACCTTC
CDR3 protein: CSVGTGGTGYTF

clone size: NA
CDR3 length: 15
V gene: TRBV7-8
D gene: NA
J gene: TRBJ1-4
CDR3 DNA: TGTGCCAGCAGCTTAGGGACCCAAGAGACTGAATACCTGTTTTTT
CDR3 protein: CASSLGTQETEYLFF

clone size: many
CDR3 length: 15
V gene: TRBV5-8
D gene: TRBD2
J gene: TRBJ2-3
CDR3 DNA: TGTGCCAGCAGCGACCCCAGCGGGGGCACAGATACGCAGTATTTT
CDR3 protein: CASSDPSGGTDTQYF

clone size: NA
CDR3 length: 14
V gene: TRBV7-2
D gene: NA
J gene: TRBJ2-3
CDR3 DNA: TGTGCCAGCAGCCCGAGGATGGGGGCCAACACGCATTATTTT
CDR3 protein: CASSPRMGANTHYF

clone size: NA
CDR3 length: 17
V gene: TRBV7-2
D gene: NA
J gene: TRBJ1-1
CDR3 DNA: TGTGCCAGCAGTCACCGCCTTTTAGACATGACGCCTCCTGAAGCTTTCTTT
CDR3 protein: CASSHRLLDMTPPEAFF

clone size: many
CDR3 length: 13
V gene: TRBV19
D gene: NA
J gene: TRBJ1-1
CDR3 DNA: TGTGCCAGTAGAGGGACGGTTTACACTGAAGCTTTCTTT
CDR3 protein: CASRGTVYTEAFF

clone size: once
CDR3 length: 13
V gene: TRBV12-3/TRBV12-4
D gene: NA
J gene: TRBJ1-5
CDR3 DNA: TGTGCCAGCAGCCTCAGGGCTAGTCAGCCCCAGCATTTT
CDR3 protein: CASSLRASQPQHF

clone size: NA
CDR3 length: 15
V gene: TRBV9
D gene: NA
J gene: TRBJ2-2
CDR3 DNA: TGTGCCAGCAGCCGGCAGGGTGGGGCTACAGGGGAGCTGTTTTTT
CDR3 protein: CASSRQGGATGELFF

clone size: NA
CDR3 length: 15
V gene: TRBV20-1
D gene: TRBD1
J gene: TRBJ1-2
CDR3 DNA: TGCAGTGCTAGACTTGGGACAGGGGGAGGTGATGGCTACACCTTC
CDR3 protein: CSARLGTGGGDGYTF

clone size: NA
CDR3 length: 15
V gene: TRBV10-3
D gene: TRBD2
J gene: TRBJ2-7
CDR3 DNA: TGTGCCATCAGTGAAAATAGCGGGGGAGCCTACGAGCAGTACTTC
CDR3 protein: CAISENSGGAYEQYF

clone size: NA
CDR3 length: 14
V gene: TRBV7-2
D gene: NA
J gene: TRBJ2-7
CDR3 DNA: TGTGCCAGCAGATTAACCCGGGGAGCTTACGAGCAGTACTTC
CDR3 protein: CASRLTRGAYEQYF

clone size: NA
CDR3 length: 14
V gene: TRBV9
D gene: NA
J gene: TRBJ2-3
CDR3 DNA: TGTGCCAGCAGCGCCGGTTGGGGCTTGGGGACGCAGTATTTT
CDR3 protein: CASSAGWGLGTQYF

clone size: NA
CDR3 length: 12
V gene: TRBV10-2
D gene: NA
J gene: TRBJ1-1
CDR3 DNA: TGCGCCAGCGCTCGGCCGAACACTGAAGCTTTCTTT
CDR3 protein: CASARPNTEAFF

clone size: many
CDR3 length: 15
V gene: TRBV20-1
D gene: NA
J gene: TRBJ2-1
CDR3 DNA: TGCAGTGCTAGGGCGTGGGAAAGCTCCTACAATGAGCAGTTCTTC
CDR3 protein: CSARAWESSYNEQFF

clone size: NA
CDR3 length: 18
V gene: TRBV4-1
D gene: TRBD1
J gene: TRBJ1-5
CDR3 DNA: TGCGCCAGCAGCCAAGGGATGCCCTGGACAGGGGTCAATCAGCCCCAGCGTTTT
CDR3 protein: CASSQGMPWTGVNQPQRF

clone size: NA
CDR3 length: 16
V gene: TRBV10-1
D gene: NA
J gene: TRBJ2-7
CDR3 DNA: TGCGCCAGCACCTCAAACTACCGGGGGTTCTCCTACGAGCAGTACTTC
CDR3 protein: CASTSNYRGFSYEQYF

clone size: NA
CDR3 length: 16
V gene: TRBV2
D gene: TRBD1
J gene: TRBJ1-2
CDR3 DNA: TGTGCCAGCAGCTCCAGACAGGGGGGGGCTAACTATCACCTCACCTTC
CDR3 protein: CASSSRQGGANYHLTF

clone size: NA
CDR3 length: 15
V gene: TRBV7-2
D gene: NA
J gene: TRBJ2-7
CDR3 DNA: TGTGCCAGCAGGAGAGGGCGGGACGGGGCGGACAAGCAGTACTTC
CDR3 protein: CASRRGRDGADKQYF

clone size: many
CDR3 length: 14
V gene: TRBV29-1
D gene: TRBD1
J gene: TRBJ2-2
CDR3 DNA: TGCAGCGTTGCAGGACAGGGGAACACCGGGGAGCTGTTTTTT
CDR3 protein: CSVAGQGNTGELFF

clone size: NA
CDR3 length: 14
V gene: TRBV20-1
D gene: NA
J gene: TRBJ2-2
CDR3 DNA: TGCAGCGCTGGTGGGGTGTCGGGGGAGCGGGAGCTGTTTTTT
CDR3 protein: CSAGGVSGERELFF

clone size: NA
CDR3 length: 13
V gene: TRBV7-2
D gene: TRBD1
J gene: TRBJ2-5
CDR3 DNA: TGTGCCGGGGGGACAGGTTCATGGGAGACCCAGTACTTC
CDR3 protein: CAGGTGSWETQYF

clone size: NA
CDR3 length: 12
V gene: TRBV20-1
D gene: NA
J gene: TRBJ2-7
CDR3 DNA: TGCAGCGTTAGACGAAGCGCCTCCGCGCAGTACTTC
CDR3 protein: CSVRRSASAQYF

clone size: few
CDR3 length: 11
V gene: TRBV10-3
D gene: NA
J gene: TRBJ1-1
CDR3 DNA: TGTGCCATCGGATTGGGCACTGAAGCTTTCTTT
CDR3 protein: CAIGLGTEAFF

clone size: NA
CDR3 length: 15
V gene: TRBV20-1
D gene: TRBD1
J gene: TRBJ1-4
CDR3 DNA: TGCAGCGCTAGTCTGGAGGGGACAGAGGTTGAAAAACTGTTTTTT
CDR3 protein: CSASLEGTEVEKLFF

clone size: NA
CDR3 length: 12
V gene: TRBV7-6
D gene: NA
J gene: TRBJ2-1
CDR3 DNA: TGTGCCAGCAGCTTGAGTACTTCCTCATTGCTCTTC
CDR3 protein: CASSLSTSSLLF

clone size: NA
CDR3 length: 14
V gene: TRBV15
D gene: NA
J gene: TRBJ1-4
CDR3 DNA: TGTGCCACCAGGAACATTGAAGGTATTGAAAAACTGTTTTTT
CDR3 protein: CATRNIEGIEKLFF

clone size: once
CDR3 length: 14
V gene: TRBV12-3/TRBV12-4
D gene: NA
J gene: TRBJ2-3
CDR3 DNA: TGTGCCAGCAGTCCAGTCGGGGCCGGGGATACGCAGTATTTT
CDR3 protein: CASSPVGAGDTQYF

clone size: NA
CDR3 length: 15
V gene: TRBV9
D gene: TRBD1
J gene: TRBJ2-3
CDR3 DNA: TGTGCCAGCAGCGGGACAGGACACCTCACAGATACGCAGTATTTT
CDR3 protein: CASSGTGHLTDTQYF

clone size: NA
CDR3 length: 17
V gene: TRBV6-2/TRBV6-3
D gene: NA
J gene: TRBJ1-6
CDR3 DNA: TGTGCCAGCCGCCCTCTACTGACTGGGACACGGGATTCACCCCTCCACTTT
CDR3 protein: CASRPLLTGTRDSPLHF

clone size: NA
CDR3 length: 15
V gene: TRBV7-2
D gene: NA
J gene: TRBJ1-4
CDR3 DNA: TGTGCCAGCAGCCTCCACGCGGGACGCCATGACTACACCTTTTTT
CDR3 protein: CASSLHAGRHDYTFF

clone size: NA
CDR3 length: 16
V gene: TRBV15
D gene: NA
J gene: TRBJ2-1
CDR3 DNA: TGTGCCACCAGCACTTTGCGGGAAAGCCCCAATTTTGAGCAGTTCTTC
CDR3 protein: CATSTLRESPNFEQFF

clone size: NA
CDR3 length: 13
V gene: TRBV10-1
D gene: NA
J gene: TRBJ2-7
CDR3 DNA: TGCGCCAGCAGGCCGGGGCGCCTCTACGAGCAGTACTTC
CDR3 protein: CASRPGRLYEQYF

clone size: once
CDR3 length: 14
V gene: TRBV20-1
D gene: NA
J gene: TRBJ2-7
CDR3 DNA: TGCAGTGCTAGAGATTACAGCGACTACGACGAGCAGTACTTC
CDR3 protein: CSARDYSDYDEQYF

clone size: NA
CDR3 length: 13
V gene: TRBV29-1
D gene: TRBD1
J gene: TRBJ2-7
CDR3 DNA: TGCAGCGTCGGGACAGGGGACACTTACGAGCAGTACTTC
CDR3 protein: CSVGTGDTYEQYF

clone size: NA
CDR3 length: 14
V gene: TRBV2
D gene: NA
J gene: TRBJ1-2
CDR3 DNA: TGTGCCAGCAGTGCCCAAGCGACTATAGGGGGCTACACCTTC
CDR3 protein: CASSAQATIGGYTF

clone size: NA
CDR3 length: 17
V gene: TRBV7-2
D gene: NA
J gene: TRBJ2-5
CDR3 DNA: TGTGCCAGCAGCCTTGGTCCCTCCCTGTTTTTTAGCAGTACCCAGTACTTC
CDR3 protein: CASSLGPSLFFSSTQYF

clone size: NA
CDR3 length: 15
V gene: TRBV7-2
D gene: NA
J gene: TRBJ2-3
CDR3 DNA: TGTGCCAGCAGCGCGGACGAAAGCAGCACAGATACGCACTATTTT
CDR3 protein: CASSADESSTDTHYF

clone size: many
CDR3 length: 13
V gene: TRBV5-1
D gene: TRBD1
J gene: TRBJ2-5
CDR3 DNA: TGCGCCAGCAGCAGACAGGGACGAGAGACCCAGTACTTC
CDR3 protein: CASSRQGRETQYF

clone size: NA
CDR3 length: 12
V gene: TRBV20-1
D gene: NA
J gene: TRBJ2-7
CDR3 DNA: TGCAGTGCTAGAGACGTGAGAGGACAGCAGTACTTC
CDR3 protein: CSARDVRGQQYF

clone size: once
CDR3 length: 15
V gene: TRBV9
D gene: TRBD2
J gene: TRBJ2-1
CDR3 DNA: TGTGCCAGCAGCGCGCGGGAGGTCTCCTACAATGAGCAGTTCTTC
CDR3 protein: CASSAREVSYNEQFF

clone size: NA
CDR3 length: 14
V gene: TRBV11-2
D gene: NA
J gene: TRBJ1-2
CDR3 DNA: TGTGCCAGCAGCCGCGGACTAGCGGGGCATATCTACGAGTTC
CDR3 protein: CASSRGLAGHIYEF

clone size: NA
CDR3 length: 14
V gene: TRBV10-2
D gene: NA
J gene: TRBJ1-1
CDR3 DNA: TGCACCAGCGATGGGGGCGCGGGTACCACTGAAGCTTTCTTT
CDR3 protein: CTSDGGAGTTEAFF

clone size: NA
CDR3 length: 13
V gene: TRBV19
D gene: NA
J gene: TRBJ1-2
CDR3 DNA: TGTGCCAGTAGTATAGGGAGAGGGTACGGCTACACCTTC
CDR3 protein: CASSIGRGYGYTF

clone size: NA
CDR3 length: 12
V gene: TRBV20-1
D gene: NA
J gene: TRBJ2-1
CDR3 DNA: TGCAGTGCTAGACATAGTACTAATACAGAGTTCTTC
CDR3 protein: CSARHSTNTEFF

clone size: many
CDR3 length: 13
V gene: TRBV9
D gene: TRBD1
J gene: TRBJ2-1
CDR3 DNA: TGTGCCAGCGACAGGGGGAATTACAATGAGCAGTTCTTC
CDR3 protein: CASDRGNYNEQFF

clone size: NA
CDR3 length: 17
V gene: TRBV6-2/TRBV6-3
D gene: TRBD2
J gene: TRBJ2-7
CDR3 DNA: TGTGCCAGCAGTAGGCGGGGGATGGTGAAGTTCGTTAACGAGCAGTACTTC
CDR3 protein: CASSRRGMVKFVNEQYF